The rows below give T cell receptor beta chains drawn from one sample of a study of blood T cell repertoires in COVID-19. Only in-frame clones appear in the TCRdb table, and some are missing; sequencing was by immunoSEQ multiplex PCR. Altogether approximately 250,000 clones are present, approximately 86% being singletons, with the ten largest covering approximately 9%. The material sequenced was peripheral blood. These receptors all come from a man aged 40-49 years with active or convalescent COVID-19. Both conserved end residues are part of each CDR3. A D gene is named only where the DNA matches it firmly. Clone sizes are given selectively: once, few, many, or a class where the clone is expanded.

abundance | j_gene | d_gene | v_gene | CDR3aa | CDR3nt
- | TRBJ2-1 | TRBD1 | TRBV19 | CASSITGQGQEFF | TGTGCCAGTAGTATAACGGGACAGGGGCAAGAGTTCTTC
- | TRBJ1-6 | - | TRBV25-1 | CASSDTYQGNNSPLHF | TGTGCCAGCAGTGATACGTATCAGGGGAATAATTCACCCCTCCACTTT
- | TRBJ2-7 | TRBD1 | TRBV11-1 | CASSRDPGQGKREQYF | TGTGCCAGCAGCCGAGATCCGGGACAGGGTAAGAGGGAGCAGTACTTC
- | TRBJ1-6 | TRBD1 | TRBV4-1 | CASSQQAAGTAANNSPLHF | TGCGCCAGCAGCCAACAGGCAGCCGGGACAGCCGCTAATAATTCACCCCTCCACTTT
- | TRBJ1-4 | - | TRBV7-3 | CASSPSPSVATNEKLFF | TGTGCCAGCAGCCCAAGCCCCAGCGTTGCAACTAATGAAAAACTGTTTTTT
- | TRBJ2-7 | TRBD1 | TRBV4-1 | CASSPGQGYGEQYF | TGCGCCAGCAGCCCCGGACAGGGTTATGGCGAGCAGTACTTC
once | TRBJ2-2 | - | TRBV4-2 | CASSQETSTGELFF | TGTGCCAGCAGCCAAGAAACTTCAACCGGGGAGCTGTTTTTT
once | TRBJ2-5 | - | TRBV29-1 | CSVADGSRGTQYF | TGCAGCGTCGCGGACGGGTCAAGGGGGACCCAGTACTTC
- | TRBJ2-2 | TRBD2 | TRBV10-2 | CASGLAGGVIDTGELFF | TGCGCCAGCGGACTAGCGGGGGGTGTGATCGACACCGGGGAGCTGTTTTTT
- | TRBJ1-1 | - | TRBV2 | CASKGQVNTEAFF | TGTGCCAGCAAGGGACAAGTGAACACTGAAGCTTTCTTT
- | TRBJ1-2 | - | TRBV27 | CASSSGSYGYTF | TGTGCCAGCAGTTCAGGTTCCTATGGCTACACCTTC
- | TRBJ2-7 | TRBD2 | TRBV4-1 | CASSQGISGGAIPYEQYF | TGCGCCAGCAGCCAAGGGATTAGCGGGGGGGCCATCCCCTACGAGCAGTACTTC
- | TRBJ2-1 | - | TRBV10-3 | CAIRSPADYNEQFF | TGTGCCATCAGGTCCCCTGCGGATTACAATGAGCAGTTCTTC
few | TRBJ2-3 | TRBD2 | TRBV9 | CASSVSSGGSDTQYF | TGTGCCAGCAGCGTATCTAGCGGGGGATCAGATACGCAGTATTTT
- | TRBJ2-6 | - | TRBV19 | CASSIAGGTGANVLTF | TGTGCCAGTAGTATAGCCGGGGGTACTGGGGCCAACGTCCTGACTTTC
- | TRBJ2-7 | - | TRBV4-1 | CASSQDPRGATRQYF | TGCGCCAGCAGCCAAGACCCCAGGGGAGCTACGAGGCAGTACTTC
- | TRBJ1-1 | - | TRBV29-1 | CSVPAGASTEAFF | TGCAGCGTTCCGGCAGGGGCGTCGACTGAAGCTTTCTTT
- | TRBJ2-2 | TRBD1 | TRBV29-1 | CSVTDRGVPGELFF | TGCAGCGTTACGGACAGGGGGGTCCCCGGGGAGCTGTTTTTT
- | TRBJ2-7 | - | TRBV30 | CAWSFTYEQYF | TGTGCCTGGAGTTTTACCTACGAGCAGTACTTC
- | TRBJ2-2 | - | TRBV18 | CASSPLANTGELFF | TGTGCCAGCTCACCTTTAGCGAACACCGGGGAGCTGTTTTTT
- | TRBJ1-1 | TRBD1 | TRBV28 | CASSDRGNTEAFF | TGTGCCAGCAGCGACAGGGGTAACACTGAAGCTTTCTTT
- | TRBJ2-1 | TRBD2 | TRBV5-8 | CATTGGAYNEQFF | TGTGCCACGACGGGGGGAGCCTACAATGAGCAGTTCTTC
- | TRBJ2-5 | TRBD2 | TRBV27 | CASRVAGDQETQYF | TGTGCCAGCAGGGTAGCGGGGGACCAAGAGACCCAGTACTTC
- | TRBJ1-2 | - | TRBV20-1 | CSASRLYGYTF | TGCAGTGCCTCGAGATTATATGGCTACACCTTC
- | TRBJ2-7 | TRBD2 | TRBV19 | CASSALAGSSYEQYF | TGTGCCAGTAGTGCCCTAGCGGGCAGCTCCTACGAGCAGTACTTC
- | TRBJ1-2 | - | TRBV27 | CASSQRILSIDYTF | TGTGCCAGCAGCCAACGTATCCTCTCTATTGACTACACCTTC
- | TRBJ2-1 | TRBD1 | TRBV24-1 | CATSDTTGPNSYNEQFF | TGTGCCACCAGTGATACGACAGGGCCGAACTCCTACAATGAGCAGTTCTTC
once | TRBJ2-3 | TRBD1 | TRBV18 | CASSLKPGQSPDTQYF | TGTGCCAGCTCACTAAAGCCGGGACAGAGTCCAGATACGCAGTATTTT
- | TRBJ1-1 | - | TRBV9 | CASSELGALGTEAFF | TGTGCCAGCAGCGAGCTTGGGGCCCTGGGCACTGAAGCTTTCTTT
- | TRBJ2-4 | TRBD1 | TRBV5-6 | CASTKDRGDIQYF | TGTGCCAGCACCAAAGACAGGGGAGACATTCAGTACTTC
- | TRBJ2-7 | - | TRBV18 | CASSPVSYEQYF | TGTGCCAGCTCACCCGTCTCCTACGAGCAGTACTTC
- | TRBJ1-2 | - | TRBV9 | CASSSPLRAGYGYTF | TGTGCCAGCAGCTCCCCTTTGAGGGCGGGCTATGGCTACACCTTC
- | TRBJ1-6 | TRBD1 | TRBV27 | CASSLSGTGRYSPLHF | TGTGCCAGCAGTTTATCTGGGACAGGGCGGTATTCACCCCTCCACTTT
- | TRBJ1-5 | - | TRBV7-8 | CASSLGGVGSNQPQHF | TGTGCCAGCAGCTTAGGCGGGGTGGGGAGCAATCAGCCCCAGCATTTT
- | TRBJ1-1 | TRBD1 | TRBV2 | CASSRSTGGEGEAFF | TGTGCCAGCAGCCGATCGACAGGGGGCGAGGGGGAAGCTTTCTTT
- | TRBJ2-5 | TRBD2 | TRBV9 | CASGGGAQETQYF | TGTGCCAGCGGGGGAGGGGCACAAGAGACCCAGTACTTC
- | TRBJ1-6 | - | TRBV2 | CASSVQDNSPLHF | TGTGCCAGCAGTGTTCAGGATAATTCACCCCTCCACTTT
few | TRBJ2-7 | - | TRBV6-5 | CASTPGDSHYEQYF | TGTGCCAGCACCCCTGGGGACTCCCACTACGAGCAGTACTTC
- | TRBJ1-2 | - | TRBV19 | CASSWSGRGYGYTF | TGTGCCAGTAGTTGGTCCGGGAGAGGCTATGGCTACACCTTC
- | TRBJ2-2 | TRBD1 | TRBV7-9 | CASSLDYSGTGPTGELFF | TGTGCCAGCAGCTTAGATTACTCCGGGACAGGACCCACCGGGGAACTGTTTTTT
- | TRBJ2-1 | TRBD2 | TRBV10-2 | CATRGGDEQFF | TGCGCCACCCGGGGGGGCGATGAGCAGTTCTTC
once | TRBJ2-7 | TRBD1 | TRBV6-6 | CASNTLGQGPYEQYF | TGTGCCAGCAACACACTAGGACAGGGGCCCTACGAGCAGTACTTC
- | TRBJ1-5 | TRBD1 | TRBV10-2 | CASSLTGGGQPQHF | TGCGCCAGCAGTTTGACAGGGGGCGGTCAGCCCCAGCATTTT
- | TRBJ1-2 | - | TRBV4-2 | CASSQDQGRNTF | TGTGCCAGCAGCCAAGATCAGGGAAGAAACACCTTC
- | TRBJ2-7 | TRBD1 | TRBV10-1 | CASRRGQGAFYEQYF | TGCGCCAGCAGAAGGGGACAGGGGGCGTTCTACGAGCAGTACTTC
- | TRBJ1-2 | - | TRBV2 | CASNREGLEAYGYTF | TGTGCCAGCAACCGAGAAGGACTAGAAGCTTATGGCTACACCTTC
- | TRBJ2-5 | - | TRBV3-1/TRBV3-2 | CASSQRGRETQYF | TGTGCCAGCAGCCAGAGGGGGAGAGAGACCCAGTACTTC
- | TRBJ2-1 | TRBD2 | TRBV3-1/TRBV3-2 | CASSHLAGGLNEQFF | TGTGCCAGCAGCCACCTAGCGGGGGGGCTCAATGAGCAGTTCTTC
- | TRBJ1-3 | TRBD1 | TRBV9 | CASSHTGTGIKGNTIYF | TGTGCCAGCAGTCATACAGGGACAGGCATAAAGGGAAACACCATATATTTT
once | TRBJ1-2 | - | TRBV6-5 | CASSLRYGYTF | TGTGCCAGCAGTCTCCGGTATGGCTACACCTTC
- | TRBJ1-5 | TRBD1 | TRBV9 | CASSASGGDNQPQHF | TGTGCCAGCAGCGCCTCAGGGGGTGACAATCAGCCCCAGCATTTT
- | TRBJ1-2 | TRBD1 | TRBV5-1 | CASSFGRQGNYGYTF | TGCGCCAGCAGCTTCGGACGACAGGGGAACTATGGCTACACCTTC
- | TRBJ1-5 | TRBD1 | TRBV19 | CASRGRGIDQPQHF | TGTGCCAGTAGGGGCAGGGGGATCGACCAGCCCCAGCATTTT